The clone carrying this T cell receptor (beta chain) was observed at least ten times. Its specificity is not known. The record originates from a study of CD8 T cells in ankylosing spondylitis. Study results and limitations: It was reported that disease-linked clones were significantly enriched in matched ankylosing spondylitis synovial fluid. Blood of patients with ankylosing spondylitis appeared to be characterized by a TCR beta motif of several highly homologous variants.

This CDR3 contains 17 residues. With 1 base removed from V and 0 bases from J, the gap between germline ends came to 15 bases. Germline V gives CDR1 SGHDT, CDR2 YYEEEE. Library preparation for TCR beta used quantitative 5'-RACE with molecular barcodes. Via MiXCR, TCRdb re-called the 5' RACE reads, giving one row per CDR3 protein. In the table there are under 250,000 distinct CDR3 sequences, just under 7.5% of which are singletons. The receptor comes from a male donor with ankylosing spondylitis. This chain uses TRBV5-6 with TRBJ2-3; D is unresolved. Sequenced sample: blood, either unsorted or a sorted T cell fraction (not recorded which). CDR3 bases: TGTGCCAGCAGCTTGATGGGCCCCCGATCTAGCACAGATACGCAGTATTTT. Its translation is CASSLMGPRSSTDTQYF.